This T cell receptor (beta chain) was found in a study of blood T cell repertoires in COVID-19. This table comes from immunoSEQ multiplex PCR, and its TCRdb copy is limited to in-frame clones, with some not included. The profile shows 350,000 or so clones, around 83% of them singletons. CDR1 is MNHEY and CDR2 is SVGAGI in the germline V gene. V lost 0 bases and J lost 5, with 11 bases in between. This CDR3 has 14 amino acids. The receptor was isolated from a man younger than 40 with active or convalescent COVID-19. This chain links TRBV6-5 with TRBJ2-7; possibly TRBD2 for D (6 bases). Sequencing input: peripheral blood. The CDR3 DNA reads TGTGCCAGCAGTTACTCGGGGGGTCTCGACGAGCAGTACTTC. Translation gives CASSYSGGLDEQYF.